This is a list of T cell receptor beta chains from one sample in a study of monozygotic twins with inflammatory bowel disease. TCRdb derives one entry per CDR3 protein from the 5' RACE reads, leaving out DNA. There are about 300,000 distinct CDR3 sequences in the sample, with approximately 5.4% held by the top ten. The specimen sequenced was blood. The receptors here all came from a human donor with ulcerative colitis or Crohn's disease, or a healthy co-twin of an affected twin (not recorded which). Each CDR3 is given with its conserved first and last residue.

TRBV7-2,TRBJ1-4,CASSLNRQGGKLFF
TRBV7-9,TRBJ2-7,CASSPDLYEQYF
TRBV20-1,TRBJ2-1,CSGGSPREQFF
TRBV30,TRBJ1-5,CAWSGTSGLSNQPQHF
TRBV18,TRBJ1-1,CASSSGQGGRHTEAFF
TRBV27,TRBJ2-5,CASSFIGWEKETQYF
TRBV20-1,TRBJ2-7,CSARDRLGSYEQYF
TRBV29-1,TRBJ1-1,CSVWTGWSAFF
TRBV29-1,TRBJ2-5,CSVPGTDTSRLGETQYF
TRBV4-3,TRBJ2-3,CASSQEAKDTQYF
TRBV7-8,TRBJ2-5,CASTIGSSGRGETQYF
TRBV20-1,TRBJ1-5,CSASSGGRQPQHF
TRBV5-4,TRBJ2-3,CASSLPASGPTDTQYF
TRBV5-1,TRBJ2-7,CASSLVLGIYEQYF
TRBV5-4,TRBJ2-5,CASSLFSVQGLGFQETQYF
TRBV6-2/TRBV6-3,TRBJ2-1,CASSYPRTLDEQFF
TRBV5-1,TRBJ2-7,CASSLVKGTGGMDEQYF
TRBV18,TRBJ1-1,CASSMAGGILRTSNTEAFF
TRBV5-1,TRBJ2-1,CASSLAREQFF
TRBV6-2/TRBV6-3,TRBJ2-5,CASRLRREETQYF
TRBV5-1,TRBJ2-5,CASSAQGYETQYF
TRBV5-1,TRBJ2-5,CASREQQETQYF
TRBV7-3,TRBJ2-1,CASSGEGLAGGREQFF
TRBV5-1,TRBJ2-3,CASSNGARRGDTQYF
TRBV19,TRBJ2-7,CASTYGTGTYEQYF
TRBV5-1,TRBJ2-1,CASSLEPGSETGYNEQFF
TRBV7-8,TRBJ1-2,CASSEAGGNGYTF
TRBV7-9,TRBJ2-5,CASSLRGDGVWGETQYF
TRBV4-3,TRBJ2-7,CASSQGAGLSSYEQYF
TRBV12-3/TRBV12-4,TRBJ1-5,CASSLQLSGHQHF
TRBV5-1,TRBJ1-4,CASSFRTSFLENEKLFF
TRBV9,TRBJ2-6,CASSSWTGGFLGANVLTF
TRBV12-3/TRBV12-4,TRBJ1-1,CASGIAANTEAFF
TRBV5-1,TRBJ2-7,CASSLGAGQYHEQYF
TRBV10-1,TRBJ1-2,CASSGNTDYGYTF
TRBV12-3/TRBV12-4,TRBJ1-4,CASTLPGAKLFF
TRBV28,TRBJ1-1,CASSSGSNTEAFF
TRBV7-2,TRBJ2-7,CASSWTSGNSYEQYF
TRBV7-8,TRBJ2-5,CASSHHRLAGYQETQYF
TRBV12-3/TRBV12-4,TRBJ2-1,CATRGRLSYNEQFF
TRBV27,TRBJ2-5,CASSLMSGGRQGETQYF
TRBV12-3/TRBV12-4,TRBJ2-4,CASLKAGSDIQYF
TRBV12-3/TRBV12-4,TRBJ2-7,CASRYRDRGAGVVSYEQYF
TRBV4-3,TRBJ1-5,CASSQWQGLIQPQHF
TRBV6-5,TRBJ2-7,CASSYNAKTYEQYF
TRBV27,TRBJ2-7,CASRNSLAGGPEQYF
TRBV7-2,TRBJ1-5,CASSPVGDSNQPQHF
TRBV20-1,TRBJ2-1,CSASPDTANEQFF
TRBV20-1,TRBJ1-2,CSATKGFGGYTF
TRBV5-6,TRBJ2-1,CASSLGHTYNEQFF
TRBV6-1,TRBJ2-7,CASSRPRGPPYEQYF
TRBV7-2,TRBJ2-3,CASSPRTSVNTDTQYF